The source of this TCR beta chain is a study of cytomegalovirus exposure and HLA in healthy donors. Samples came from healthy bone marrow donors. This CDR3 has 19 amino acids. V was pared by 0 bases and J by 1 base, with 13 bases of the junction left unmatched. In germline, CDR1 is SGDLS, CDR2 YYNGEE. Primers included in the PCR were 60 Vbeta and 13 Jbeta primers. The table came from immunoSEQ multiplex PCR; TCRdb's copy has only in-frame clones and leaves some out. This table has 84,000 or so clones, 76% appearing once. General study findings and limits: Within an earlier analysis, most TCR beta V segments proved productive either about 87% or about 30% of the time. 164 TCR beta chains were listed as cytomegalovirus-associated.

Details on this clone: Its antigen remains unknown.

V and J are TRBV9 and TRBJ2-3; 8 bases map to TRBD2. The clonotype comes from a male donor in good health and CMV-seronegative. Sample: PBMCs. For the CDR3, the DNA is TGTGCCAGCAGCGTAGGTGTCGGGAGGGGAGGGGGAGGCACAGATACGCAGTATTTT. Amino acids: CASSVGVGRGGGGTDTQYF.